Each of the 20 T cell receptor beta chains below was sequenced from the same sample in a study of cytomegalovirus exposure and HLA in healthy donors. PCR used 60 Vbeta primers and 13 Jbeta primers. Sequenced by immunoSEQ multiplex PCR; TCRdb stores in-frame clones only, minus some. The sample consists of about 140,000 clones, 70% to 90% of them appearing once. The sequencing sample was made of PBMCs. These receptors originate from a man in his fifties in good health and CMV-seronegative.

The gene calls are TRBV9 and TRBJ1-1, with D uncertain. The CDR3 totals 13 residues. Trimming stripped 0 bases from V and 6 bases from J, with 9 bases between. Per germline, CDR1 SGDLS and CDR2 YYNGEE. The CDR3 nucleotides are TGTGCCAGCAGCGTAGAAGCCGGGGCTGAAGCTTTCTTT. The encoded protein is CASSVEAGAEAFF.

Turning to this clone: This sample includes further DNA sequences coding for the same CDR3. CDR3 sequence (DNA): TGTGCCAGCAGTCGGGACAGTAGCAATCAGCCCCAGCATTTT. Residues: CASSRDSSNQPQHF. This chain uses TRBV7-9 with TRBJ1-5, with TRBD1 identical over 7 bases. The germline V gene encodes CDR1 SEHNR and CDR2 FQNEAQ (reference sequence). The CDR3 extends over 14 amino acids. The V segment lost 6 bases and the J segment 0 bases; nucleotides outside the gene matches: 2.

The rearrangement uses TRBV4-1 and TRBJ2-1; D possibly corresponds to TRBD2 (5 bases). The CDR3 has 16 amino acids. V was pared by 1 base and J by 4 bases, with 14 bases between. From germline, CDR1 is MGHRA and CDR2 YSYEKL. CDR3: CASSQALLAKYNEQFF. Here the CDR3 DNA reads TGCGCCAGCAGCCAAGCGTTGTTAGCGAAGTACAATGAGCAGTTCTTC.

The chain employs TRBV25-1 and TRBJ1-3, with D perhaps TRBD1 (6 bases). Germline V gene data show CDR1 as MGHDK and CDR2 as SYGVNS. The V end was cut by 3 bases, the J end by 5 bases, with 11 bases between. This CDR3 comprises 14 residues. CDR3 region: CASSEGQGRNTIYF. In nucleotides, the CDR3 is TGTGCCAGCAGTGAGGGGCAGGGGAGAAACACCATATATTTT.

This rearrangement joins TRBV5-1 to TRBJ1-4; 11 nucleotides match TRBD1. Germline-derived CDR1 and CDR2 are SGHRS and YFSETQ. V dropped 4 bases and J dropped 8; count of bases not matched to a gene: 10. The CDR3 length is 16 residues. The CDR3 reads CASSPNLGTGGEKLFF. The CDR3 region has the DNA TGCGCCAGCAGCCCGAACCTCGGGACAGGGGGAGAAAAACTGTTTTTT.

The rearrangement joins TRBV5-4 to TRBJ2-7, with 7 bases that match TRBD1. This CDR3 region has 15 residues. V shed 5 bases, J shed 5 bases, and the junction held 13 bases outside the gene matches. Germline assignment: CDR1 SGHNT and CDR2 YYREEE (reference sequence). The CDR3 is CASRHSGTESDEQYF. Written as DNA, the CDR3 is TGTGCCAGCAGGCATTCCGGGACAGAATCCGACGAGCAGTACTTC.

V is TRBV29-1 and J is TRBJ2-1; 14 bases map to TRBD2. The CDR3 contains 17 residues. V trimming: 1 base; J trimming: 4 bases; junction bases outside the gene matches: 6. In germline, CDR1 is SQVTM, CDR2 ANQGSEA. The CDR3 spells CSVEGGRTSGRYNEQFF. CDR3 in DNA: TGCAGCGTTGAAGGGGGACGGACTAGCGGGAGGTACAATGAGCAGTTCTTC.

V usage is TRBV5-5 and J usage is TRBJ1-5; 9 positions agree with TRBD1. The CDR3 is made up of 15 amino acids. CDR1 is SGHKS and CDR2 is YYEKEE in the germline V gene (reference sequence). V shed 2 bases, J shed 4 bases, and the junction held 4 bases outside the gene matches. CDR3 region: CASSFGTGWNQPQHF. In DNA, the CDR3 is TGTGCCAGCAGCTTCGGGACAGGGTGGAATCAGCCCCAGCATTTT.

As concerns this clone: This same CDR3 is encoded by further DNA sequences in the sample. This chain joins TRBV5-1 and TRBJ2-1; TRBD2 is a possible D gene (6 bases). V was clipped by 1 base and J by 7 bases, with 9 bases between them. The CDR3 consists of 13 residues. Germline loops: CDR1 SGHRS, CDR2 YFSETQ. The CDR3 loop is CASSLQGGNEQFF. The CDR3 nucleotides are TGCGCCAGCAGCTTGCAGGGAGGAAATGAGCAGTTCTTC.

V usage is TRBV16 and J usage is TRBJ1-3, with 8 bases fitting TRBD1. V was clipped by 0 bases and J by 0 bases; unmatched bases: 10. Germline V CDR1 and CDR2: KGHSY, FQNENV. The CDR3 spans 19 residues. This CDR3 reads CASSQSYGQGSYSGNTIYF. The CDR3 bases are TGTGCCAGCAGCCAATCGTATGGACAGGGCTCGTACTCTGGAAACACCATATATTTT.

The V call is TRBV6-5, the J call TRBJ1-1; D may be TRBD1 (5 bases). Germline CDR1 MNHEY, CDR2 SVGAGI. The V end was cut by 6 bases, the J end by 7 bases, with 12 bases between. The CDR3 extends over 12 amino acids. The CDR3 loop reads CASSRGEYEAFF. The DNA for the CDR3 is TGTGCCAGCAGCCGGGGGGAGTATGAAGCTTTCTTT.

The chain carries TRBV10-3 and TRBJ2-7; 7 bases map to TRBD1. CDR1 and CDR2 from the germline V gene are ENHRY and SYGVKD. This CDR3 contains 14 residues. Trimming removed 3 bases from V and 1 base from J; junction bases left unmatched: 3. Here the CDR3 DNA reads TGTGCCATCAGTGATACGGGACAGTCCTACGAGCAGTACTTC. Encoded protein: CAISDTGQSYEQYF.

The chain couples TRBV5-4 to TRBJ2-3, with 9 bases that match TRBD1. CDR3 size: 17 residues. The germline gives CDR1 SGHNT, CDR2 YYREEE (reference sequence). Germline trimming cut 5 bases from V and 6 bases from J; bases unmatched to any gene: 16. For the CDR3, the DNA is TGTGCCAGCAGGCTGAGTCACAGGGGGCCCCAGGAGGATACGCAGTATTTT. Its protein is CASRLSHRGPQEDTQYF.

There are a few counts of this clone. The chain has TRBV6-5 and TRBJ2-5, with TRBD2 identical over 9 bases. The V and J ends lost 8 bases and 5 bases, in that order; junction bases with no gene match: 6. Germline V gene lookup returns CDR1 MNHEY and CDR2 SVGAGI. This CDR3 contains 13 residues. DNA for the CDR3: TGTGCCAGCCAGCGGGGGGCCGGGGAGACCCAGTACTTC. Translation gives CASQRGAGETQYF.

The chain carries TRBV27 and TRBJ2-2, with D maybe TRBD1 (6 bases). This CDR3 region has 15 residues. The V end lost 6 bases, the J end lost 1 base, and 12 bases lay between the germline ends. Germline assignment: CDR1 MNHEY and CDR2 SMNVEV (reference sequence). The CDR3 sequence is CASSPGTMNTGELFF. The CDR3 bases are TGTGCCAGCAGCCCTGGGACAATGAACACCGGGGAGCTGTTTTTT.

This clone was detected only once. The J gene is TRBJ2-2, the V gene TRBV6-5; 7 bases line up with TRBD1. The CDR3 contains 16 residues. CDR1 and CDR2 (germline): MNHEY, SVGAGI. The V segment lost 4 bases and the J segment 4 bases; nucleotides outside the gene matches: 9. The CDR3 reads CASSSPDRPVTGELFF. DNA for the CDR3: TGTGCCAGCAGTTCTCCGGACAGGCCCGTCACCGGGGAGCTGTTTTTT.

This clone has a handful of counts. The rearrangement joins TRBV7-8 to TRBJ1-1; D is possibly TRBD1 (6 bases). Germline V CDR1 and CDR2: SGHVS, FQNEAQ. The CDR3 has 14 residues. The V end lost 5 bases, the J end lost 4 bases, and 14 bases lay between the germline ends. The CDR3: CASSPQLGGTEAFF. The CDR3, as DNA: TGTGCCAGCAGCCCCCAGTTAGGGGGCACTGAAGCTTTCTTT.

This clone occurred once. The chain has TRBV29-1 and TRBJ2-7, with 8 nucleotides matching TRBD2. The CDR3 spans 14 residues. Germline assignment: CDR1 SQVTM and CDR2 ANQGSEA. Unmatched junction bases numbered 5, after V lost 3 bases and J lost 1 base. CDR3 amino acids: CSVDPPGGSYEQYF. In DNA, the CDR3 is TGCAGCGTTGACCCGCCGGGGGGGTCCTACGAGCAGTACTTC.

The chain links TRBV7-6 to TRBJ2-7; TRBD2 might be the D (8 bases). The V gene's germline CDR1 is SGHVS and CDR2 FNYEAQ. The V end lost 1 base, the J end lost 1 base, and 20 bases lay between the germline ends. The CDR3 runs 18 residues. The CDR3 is CASSLGGGGGPSSYEQYF. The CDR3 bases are TGTGCCAGCAGCTTAGGAGGGGGCGGGGGGCCTTCGTCCTACGAGCAGTACTTC.

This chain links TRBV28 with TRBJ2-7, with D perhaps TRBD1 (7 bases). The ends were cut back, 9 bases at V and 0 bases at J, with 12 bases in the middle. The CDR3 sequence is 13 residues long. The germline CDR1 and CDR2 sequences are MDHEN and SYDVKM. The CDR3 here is CASQGGSSYEQYF. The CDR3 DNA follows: TGTGCCAGTCAGGGGGGAAGCTCCTACGAGCAGTACTTC.